The 23 T cell receptor beta chains below all came from one sample that was sequenced in a study of technical replicates of blood from a few donors. Sequenced by immunoSEQ multiplex PCR; TCRdb stores in-frame clones only, minus some. The sample consists of tens of thousands of clones, roughly 89% of them appearing once. Sequencing was performed on T cells isolated from PBMCs. The receptor source for this set is a human donor in good health.

V and J are TRBV14 and TRBJ2-7; 8 nucleotides agree with TRBD1. This CDR3 contains 15 residues. CDR1 and CDR2 (germline): SGHDN, FVKESK. J gave up 0 bases and V 4 bases, and 5 bases lay outside the gene matches. The CDR3 nucleotides are TGTGCCAGCAGCCTTCGGACAGGGAGCTCCTACGAGCAGTACTTC. Translating gives CASSLRTGSSYEQYF.

The chain couples TRBV5-6 to TRBJ2-7; the D gene is possibly TRBD2 (5 bases). V gave up 2 bases and J gave up 3 bases, with 9 bases separating them. Germline loops: CDR1 SGHDT, CDR2 YYEEEE. This CDR3 contains 13 residues. Here the CDR3 reads CASSLGLFYEQYF. CDR3 nucleotide sequence: TGTGCCAGCAGCTTAGGACTGTTCTACGAGCAGTACTTC. Variable domain in full (rest from reference TRBV5-6 and TRBJ2-7): DAGVTQSPTHLIKTRGQQVTLRCSPKSGHDTVSWYQQALGQGPQFIFQYYEEEERQRGNFPDRFSGHQFPNYSSELNVNALLLGDSALYLCASSLGLFYEQYFGPGTRLTVT.

In this sample, this clone turned up once. This chain joins TRBV5-1 and TRBJ1-1, with 9 bases that match TRBD1. The length of the CDR3 is 16 residues. Germline V gene data show CDR1 as SGHRS and CDR2 as YFSETQ. After removal of 5 bases from V and 4 bases from J, the junction contained 12 bases not matched to a gene. CDR3 DNA sequence: TGCGCCAGCAGAAGGGGGACAGGGCAAACTCCCACTGAAGCTTTCTTT. Translating gives CASRRGTGQTPTEAFF. The whole variable domain, filled in from reference TRBV5-1 and TRBJ1-1, reads KAGVTQTPRYLIKTRGQQVTLSCSPISGHRSVSWYQQTPGQGLQFLFEYFSETQRNKGNFPGRFSGRQFSNSRSEMNVSTLELGDSALYLCASRRGTGQTPTEAFFGQGTRLTVV.

V gene TRBV5-1 combines with J gene TRBJ2-7, with 8 bases fitting TRBD2. CDR3 length: 15 residues. J gave up 2 bases and V 1 base, and 5 bases lay outside the gene matches. The germline CDR1 and CDR2 sequences are SGHRS and YFSETQ. Written as DNA, the CDR3 is TGCGCCAGCAGCTTGACTAGCGGCCAAGCCTACGAGCAGTACTTC. Translated, it gives CASSLTSGQAYEQYF.

V usage is TRBV7-6 and J usage is TRBJ2-2, with D possibly TRBD1 on 6 matching bases. This CDR3 region has 15 residues. CDR1 is SGHVS and CDR2 is FNYEAQ in the germline V gene. Deletions cut 5 bases from V and 6 bases from J, with 16 bases between. The CDR3 DNA follows: TGTGCCAGCAGCCGCATGACAGGAAAGTCCGGGGAGCTGTTTTTT. Its protein is CASSRMTGKSGELFF. The whole variable domain, filled in from reference TRBV7-6 and TRBJ2-2, reads GAGVSQSPRYKVTKRGQDVALRCDPISGHVSLYWYRQALGQGPEFLTYFNYEAQQDKSGLPNDRFSAERPEGSISTLTIQRTEQRDSAMYRCASSRMTGKSGELFFGEGSRLTVL.

The rearrangement links TRBV7-9 to TRBJ2-7; D remains ambiguous. The CDR3 is made up of 12 amino acids. Trimming stripped 7 bases from V and 5 bases from J, with 12 bases between. Germline CDR1 reads SEHNR; CDR2 reads FQNEAQ (reference sequence). The DNA for the CDR3 is TGTGCCAGCACCCAGAACCCCAACGAGCAGTACTTC. This encodes CASTQNPNEQYF.

The gene calls are TRBV28 and TRBJ1-3; 7 positions match TRBD1. CDR3 length equals 14 residues. V lost 5 bases, J lost 4 bases, and 5 bases stayed unmatched. CDR1 MDHEN and CDR2 SYDVKM come from the germline V gene. CDR3 nucleotide sequence: TGTGCCAGCAGTCTTACAGGGGTCGGAAACACCATATATTTT. Translation gives CASSLTGVGNTIYF.

The chain is built from TRBV6-1 and TRBJ1-5; tentative D call: TRBD1 (5 bases). Germline V gene sequence: CDR1 MNHNS, CDR2 SASEGT. V dropped 5 bases and J dropped 4 bases, with 9 bases sitting between them. This CDR3 is built from 13 residues. CDR3 sequence: CASSPGPNQPQHF. DNA of the CDR3: TGTGCCAGCAGTCCAGGGCCTAATCAGCCCCAGCATTTT.

The CDR3 nucleotides are TGTGCCAGCAGCTTTCGCTACGAGCAGTACTTC. Amino acid sequence: CASSFRYEQYF. The V and J genes are TRBV6-5 and TRBJ2-7; no firm D call. From germline, CDR1 is MNHEY and CDR2 SVGAGI. The ends were cut back, 6 bases at V and 3 bases at J, with 6 bases in the middle. The CDR3 runs 11 residues.

The chain employs TRBV27 and TRBJ2-7; D is unclear. Per germline, CDR1 MNHEY and CDR2 SMNVEV (reference sequence). Trimming removed 4 bases from V and 1 base from J, with 2 bases in between. This CDR3 is built from 11 residues. The CDR3 here is CASSSSYEQYF. CDR3 nucleotides: TGTGCCAGCAGTTCGTCCTACGAGCAGTACTTC.

The chain has TRBV9 and TRBJ2-3, with 8 bases that match TRBD2. The V gene end was trimmed by 3 bases and the J gene end by 0 bases; junction bases not matched to a gene: 6. Germline assignment: CDR1 SGDLS and CDR2 YYNGEE. The CDR3 runs to 16 residues. CDR3 nucleotides: TGTGCCAGCAGCGCCCAAGCGGGAGCGAGCACAGATACGCAGTATTTT. Its translation is CASSAQAGASTDTQYF. Drawing the rest from reference TRBV9 and TRBJ2-3, the complete variable domain is DSGVTQTPKHLITATGQRVTLRCSPRSGDLSVYWYQQSLDQGLQFLIQYYNGEERAKGNILERFSAQQFPDLHSELNLSSLELGDSALYFCASSAQAGASTDTQYFGPGTRLTVL.

V usage is TRBV5-1 and J usage is TRBJ2-1; 8 positions agree with TRBD2. The germline V gene encodes CDR1 SGHRS and CDR2 YFSETQ. After removal of 7 bases from V and 8 bases from J, the junction contained 11 bases not matched to a gene. CDR3 size: 14 residues. CDR3 amino acids: CASARAGARDEQFF. Here the CDR3 DNA reads TGCGCCAGCGCTCGAGCGGGAGCTAGGGATGAGCAGTTCTTC.

The V call is TRBV15, the J call TRBJ2-1; TRBD2 matches 14 bases. J gave up 12 bases and V 0 bases, and 7 bases lay outside the gene matches. The V gene's germline CDR1 is LNHNV and CDR2 YYDKDF (reference sequence). This CDR3 comprises 16 residues. The CDR3 DNA is TGTGCCACCAGCAGAGACTTGGGACTAGCGGGAGAAGGGCAGTTCTTC. This translates into CATSRDLGLAGEGQFF.

The J gene is TRBJ1-1, the V gene TRBV19; 11 nucleotides match TRBD1. This CDR3 contains 14 residues. CDR1 LNHDA and CDR2 SQIVND come from the germline V gene (reference sequence). V lost 3 bases, J lost 4 bases, and 1 base stayed unmatched. CDR3 nucleotide sequence: TGTGCCAGTAGTATGGGGACAGGGGGCACTGAAGCTTTCTTT. Its translation is CASSMGTGGTEAFF.

The chain employs TRBV14 and TRBJ2-7; 10 positions agree with TRBD1. From germline, CDR1 is SGHDN and CDR2 FVKESK. V shed 6 bases and J 3 bases; nucleotides not matched to a gene: 5. The CDR3 sequence is 14 residues long. The CDR3: CASRDGTGDYEQYF. The CDR3 DNA follows: TGTGCCAGCAGAGACGGGACAGGGGACTACGAGCAGTACTTC.

The chain employs TRBV2 and TRBJ1-5; 8 nucleotides line up with TRBD1. The V gene's germline CDR1 is SNHLY and CDR2 FYNNEI. This CDR3 is built from 14 residues. V was pared by 6 bases and J by 7 bases, with 8 bases of the junction left unmatched. Here the CDR3 DNA reads TGTGCCAGCAGCGACAGGGGAGGGTACCAGCCCCAGCATTTT. Translating gives CASSDRGGYQPQHF.

This chain joins TRBV9 and TRBJ2-1; 11 bases map to TRBD2. CDR1 SGDLS and CDR2 YYNGEE come from the germline V gene. The CDR3 covers 18 residues. Losses at the gene ends were 3 bases for V and 0 bases for J; bases not matched to a gene: 8. CDR3 DNA: TGTGCCAGCAGCGGCCGGGGGACTAGCGGTTACTCCTACAATGAGCAGTTCTTC. This sequence encodes CASSGRGTSGYSYNEQFF.

The chain recombines TRBV6-1 with TRBJ1-1; D remains unclear. The CDR3 has 14 amino acids. Trimming pared 4 bases from V and 0 bases from J, leaving 9 bases between. Germline loops: CDR1 MNHNS, CDR2 SASEGT. CDR3 region: CASSVSDMNTEAFF. The CDR3 DNA follows: TGTGCCAGCAGTGTGTCAGACATGAACACTGAAGCTTTCTTT.

In nucleotides, the CDR3 is TGTGCCAGCAGCTTAGCGCCAGGACTGAACGAGCAGTACTTC. Residues: CASSLAPGLNEQYF. This chain joins TRBV7-2 and TRBJ2-7, with D maybe TRBD2 (5 bases). The germline V gene has CDR1 SGHTA and CDR2 FQGNSA. This CDR3 is 14 amino acids long. Trimming left V 0 bases short and J 5 bases short, with 11 bases between.

Concerning this clone: This CDR3 is also generated by other DNA sequences in the sample. This chain joins TRBV6-6 and TRBJ1-1; TRBD1 agrees at 7 bases. Germline-derived CDR1 and CDR2 are MNHNY and SVGAGI (reference sequence). V shed 0 bases, J shed 5 bases, and the junction held 0 bases outside the gene matches. There are 13 residues in the CDR3. CDR3 DNA: TGTGCCAGCAGTTACTCACAGGGGACTGAAGCTTTCTTT. Protein: CASSYSQGTEAFF.

V is TRBV27 and J is TRBJ2-1; D is unresolved. The CDR3 totals 13 residues. CDR1 and CDR2 (germline): MNHEY, SMNVEV (reference sequence). Trimming shortened V by 5 bases and J by 5 bases, and 10 bases separated the two germline ends. The CDR3 region has the DNA TGTGCCAGCAGTGAGCGAGATGACAATGAGCAGTTCTTC. Amino acids: CASSERDDNEQFF.

The rearrangement uses TRBV5-4 and TRBJ2-1, with D perhaps matching TRBD2 (5 bases). CDR3 size: 16 residues. Germline CDR1 SGHNT, CDR2 YYREEE (reference sequence). Trimming took 0 bases from V and 4 from J, leaving 14 bases between them. Here the CDR3 reads CASSLGVGAQYNEQFF. The CDR3 coding sequence is TGTGCCAGCAGCTTGGGGGTGGGAGCTCAGTACAATGAGCAGTTCTTC.

The chain uses TRBV5-1 and TRBJ1-1; 7 positions agree with TRBD1. Germline-derived CDR1 and CDR2 are SGHRS and YFSETQ. The CDR3 length is 15 residues. Losses at the gene ends were 2 bases for V and 4 bases for J; bases not matched to a gene: 8. CDR3 residues: CASSFRTGGSTEAFF. Here the CDR3 DNA reads TGCGCCAGCAGCTTTAGGACAGGAGGCAGCACTGAAGCTTTCTTT.